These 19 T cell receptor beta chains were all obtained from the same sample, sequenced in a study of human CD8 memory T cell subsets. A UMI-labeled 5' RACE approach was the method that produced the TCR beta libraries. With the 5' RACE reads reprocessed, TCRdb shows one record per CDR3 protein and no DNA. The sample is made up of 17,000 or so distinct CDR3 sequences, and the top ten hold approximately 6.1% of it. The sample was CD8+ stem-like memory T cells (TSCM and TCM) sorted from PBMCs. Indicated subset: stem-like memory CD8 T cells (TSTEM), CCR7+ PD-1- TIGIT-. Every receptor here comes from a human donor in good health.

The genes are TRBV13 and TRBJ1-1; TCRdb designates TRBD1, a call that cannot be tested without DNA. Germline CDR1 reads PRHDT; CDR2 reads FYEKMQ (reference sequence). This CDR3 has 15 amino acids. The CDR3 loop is CASSPGAGVVTEAFF. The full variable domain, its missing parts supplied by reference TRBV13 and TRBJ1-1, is AAGVIQSPRHLIKEKRETATLKCYPIPRHDTVYWYQQGPGQDPQFLISFYEKMQSDKGSIPDRFSAQQFSDYHSELNMSSLELGDSALYFCASSPGAGVVTEAFFGQGTRLTVV.

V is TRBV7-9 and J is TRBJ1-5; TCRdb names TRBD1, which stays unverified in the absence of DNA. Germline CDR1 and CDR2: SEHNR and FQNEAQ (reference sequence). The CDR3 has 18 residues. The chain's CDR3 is CASSLSEGGPYSNQPQHF.

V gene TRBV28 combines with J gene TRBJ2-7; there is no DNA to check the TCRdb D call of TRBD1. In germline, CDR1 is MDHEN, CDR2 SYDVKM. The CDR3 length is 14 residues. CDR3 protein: CASSLSGGDYEQYF.

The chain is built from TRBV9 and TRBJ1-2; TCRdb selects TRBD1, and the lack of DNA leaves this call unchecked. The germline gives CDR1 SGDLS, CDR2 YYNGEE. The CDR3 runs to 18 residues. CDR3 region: CASSGQDRGREGSYGYTF.

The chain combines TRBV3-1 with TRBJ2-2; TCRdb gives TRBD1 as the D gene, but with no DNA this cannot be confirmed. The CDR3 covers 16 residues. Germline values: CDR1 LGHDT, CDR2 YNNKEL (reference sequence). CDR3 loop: CASSLLRGDRTGELFF.

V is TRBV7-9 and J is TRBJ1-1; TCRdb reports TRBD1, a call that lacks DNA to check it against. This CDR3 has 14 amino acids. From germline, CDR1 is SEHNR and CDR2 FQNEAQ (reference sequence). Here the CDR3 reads CASSLVARDYEAFF. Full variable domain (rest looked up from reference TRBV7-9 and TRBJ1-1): DTGVSQNPRHKITKRGQNVTFRCDPISEHNRLYWYRQTLGQGPEFLTYFQNEAQLEKSRLLSDRFSAERPKGSFSTLEIQRTEQGDSAMYLCASSLVARDYEAFFGQGTRLTVV.

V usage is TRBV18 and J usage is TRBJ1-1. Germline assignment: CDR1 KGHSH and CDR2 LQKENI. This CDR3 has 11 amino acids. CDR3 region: CASSTNTEAFF.

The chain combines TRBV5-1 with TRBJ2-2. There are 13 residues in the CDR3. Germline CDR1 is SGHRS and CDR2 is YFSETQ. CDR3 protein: CASSNLDTGELFF.

CDR3 sequence reads: CASSPYTGVSSYGYTF. The V call is TRBV28, the J call TRBJ1-2; TCRdb designates TRBD1, a call that cannot be tested without DNA. Germline lookup yields CDR1 MDHEN and CDR2 SYDVKM. This CDR3 has 16 amino acids.

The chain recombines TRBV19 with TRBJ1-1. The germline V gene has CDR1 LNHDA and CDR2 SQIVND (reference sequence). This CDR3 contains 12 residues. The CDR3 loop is CASMGGGTEAFF. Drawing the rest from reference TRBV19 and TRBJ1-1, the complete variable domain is DGGITQSPKYLFRKEGQNVTLSCEQNLNHDAMYWYRQDPGQGLRLIYYSQIVNDFQKGDIAEGYSVSREKKESFPLTVTSAQKNPTAFYLCASMGGGTEAFFGQGTRLTVV.

This chain's CDR3 is CASSLAMGQGATNTGELFF. The chain recombines TRBV7-9 with TRBJ2-2; the TRBD1 assignment by TCRdb is unverifiable without DNA. Germline loops: CDR1 SEHNR, CDR2 FQNEAQ (reference sequence). The CDR3 sequence is 19 residues long.

The CDR3 region is CASSKDGTDNQPQHF. The rearrangement links TRBV21-1 to TRBJ1-5; TCRdb calls TRBD1, which cannot be checked without DNA. TRBV21-1 is shown as a pseudogene. The CDR3 totals 15 residues.

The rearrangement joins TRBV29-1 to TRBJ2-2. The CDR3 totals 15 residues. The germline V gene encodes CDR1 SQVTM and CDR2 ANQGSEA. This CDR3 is CSVEDPLTNTGELFF.

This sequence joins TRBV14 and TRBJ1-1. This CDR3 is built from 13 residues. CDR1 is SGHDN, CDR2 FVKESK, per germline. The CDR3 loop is CASSQGRYTEAFF. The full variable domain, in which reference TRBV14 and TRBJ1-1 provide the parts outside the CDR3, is EAGVTQFPSHSVIEKGQTVTLRCDPISGHDNLYWYRRVMGKEIKFLLHFVKESKQDESGMPNNRFLAERTGGTYSTLKVQPAELEDSGVYFCASSQGRYTEAFFGQGTRLTVV.

The chain's CDR3 is CSVERVVEAFF. The chain uses TRBV29-1 and TRBJ1-1. Germline CDR1 SQVTM, CDR2 ANQGSEA. The CDR3 has 11 residues. The variable domain in full, with the rest retrieved from reference TRBV29-1 and TRBJ1-1, is SAVISQKPSRDICQRGTSLTIQCQVDSQVTMMFWYRQQPGQSLTLIATANQGSEATYESGFVIDKFPISRPNLTFSTLTVSNMSPEDSSIYLCSVERVVEAFFGQGTRLTVV.

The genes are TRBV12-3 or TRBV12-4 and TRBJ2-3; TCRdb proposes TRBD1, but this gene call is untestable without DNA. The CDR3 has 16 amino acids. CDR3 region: CASSQNDGADTDTQYF.

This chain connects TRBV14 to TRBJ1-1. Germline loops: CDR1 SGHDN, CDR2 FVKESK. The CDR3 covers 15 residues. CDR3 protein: CASSQSDNMNTEAFF.

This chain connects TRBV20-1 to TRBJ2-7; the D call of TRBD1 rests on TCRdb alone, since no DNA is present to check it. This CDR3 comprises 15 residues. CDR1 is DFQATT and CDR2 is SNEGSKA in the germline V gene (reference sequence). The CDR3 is CSARDVQGNSYEQYF.

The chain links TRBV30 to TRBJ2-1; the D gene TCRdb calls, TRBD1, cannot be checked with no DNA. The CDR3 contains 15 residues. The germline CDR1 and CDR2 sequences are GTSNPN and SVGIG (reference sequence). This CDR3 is CASYLQDRSYNEQFF.